This is a list of T cell receptor beta chains from one sample in a study of blood T cell repertoires in COVID-19. Sequencing was performed with immunoSEQ multiplex PCR; in TCRdb, only in-frame clones are kept and a portion is missing. The data contain fewer than 90,000 clones, 86% of them singletons. The sequenced sample consisted of peripheral blood. These receptors originate from a man aged 45 to 65 with active or convalescent COVID-19. Each CDR3 is given with its conserved first and last residue. Each record gives: CDR3 length, J gene, D gene, V gene, clone size, CDR3 protein, CDR3 DNA. D genes are given only for firm matches. Clone size is shown for a subset of rows, as once, few, many or a class of expanded clone.

CDR3 length: 13
J gene: TRBJ1-3
D gene: .
V gene: TRBV29-1
clone size: .
CDR3 protein: CSVVSYSGNTIYF
CDR3 DNA: TGCAGCGTTGTGAGCTACTCTGGAAACACCATATATTTT

CDR3 length: 15
J gene: TRBJ1-3
D gene: .
V gene: TRBV28
clone size: once
CDR3 protein: CASSSHAGQGNTIYF
CDR3 DNA: TGTGCCAGCAGTTCCCATGCGGGGCAAGGAAACACCATATATTTT

CDR3 length: 16
J gene: TRBJ1-5
D gene: TRBD1
V gene: TRBV19
clone size: few
CDR3 protein: CASHHGTGGGNQPQHF
CDR3 DNA: TGTGCCTCTCATCATGGGACAGGGGGCGGCAATCAGCCCCAGCATTTT

CDR3 length: 13
J gene: TRBJ1-2
D gene: .
V gene: TRBV29-1
clone size: .
CDR3 protein: CSVETGTRYGYTF
CDR3 DNA: TGCAGCGTTGAAACAGGGACCCGCTATGGCTACACCTTC

CDR3 length: 15
J gene: TRBJ1-4
D gene: .
V gene: TRBV5-6
clone size: .
CDR3 protein: CASTQWGTRQQKLFF
CDR3 DNA: TGTGCCAGCACCCAATGGGGGACAAGGCAGCAAAAACTGTTTTTT

CDR3 length: 15
J gene: TRBJ2-5
D gene: TRBD1
V gene: TRBV5-1
clone size: .
CDR3 protein: CASSLVGTGVETQYF
CDR3 DNA: TGCGCCAGCAGCTTGGTTGGGACAGGGGTGGAGACCCAGTACTTC

CDR3 length: 15
J gene: TRBJ2-7
D gene: TRBD2
V gene: TRBV7-2
clone size: .
CDR3 protein: CASSSTGLAPYEQYF
CDR3 DNA: TGTGCCAGCAGCTCAACGGGACTAGCGCCCTACGAGCAGTACTTC

CDR3 length: 14
J gene: TRBJ1-3
D gene: .
V gene: TRBV7-9
clone size: .
CDR3 protein: CASDLDSSGNTIYF
CDR3 DNA: TGTGCCAGCGACTTGGACAGCTCTGGAAACACCATATATTTT

CDR3 length: 14
J gene: TRBJ2-2
D gene: .
V gene: TRBV3-1/TRBV3-2
clone size: .
CDR3 protein: CASSQEEGTGELFF
CDR3 DNA: TGTGCCAGCAGCCAAGAGGAGGGCACCGGGGAGCTGTTTTTT

CDR3 length: 11
J gene: TRBJ2-7
D gene: .
V gene: TRBV10-3
clone size: .
CDR3 protein: CATGSSYEQYF
CDR3 DNA: TGTGCCACAGGTTCTTCCTACGAGCAGTACTTC

CDR3 length: 14
J gene: TRBJ1-5
D gene: .
V gene: TRBV19
clone size: .
CDR3 protein: CASTYRWGDQPQHF
CDR3 DNA: TGTGCCAGTACCTATCGATGGGGCGATCAGCCCCAGCATTTT

CDR3 length: 14
J gene: TRBJ2-3
D gene: .
V gene: TRBV5-1
clone size: .
CDR3 protein: CASSLGGASDTQYF
CDR3 DNA: TGCGCCAGCAGCTTGGGCGGGGCTTCAGATACGCAGTATTTT

CDR3 length: 15
J gene: TRBJ2-2
D gene: .
V gene: TRBV29-1
clone size: .
CDR3 protein: CSVKGGTGNTGELFF
CDR3 DNA: TGCAGCGTTAAGGGGGGGACAGGCAACACCGGGGAGCTGTTTTTT

CDR3 length: 17
J gene: TRBJ2-2
D gene: TRBD2
V gene: TRBV9
clone size: .
CDR3 protein: CASSVGQAGGRTGELFF
CDR3 DNA: TGTGCCAGCAGCGTAGGGCAGGCGGGGGGGCGCACCGGGGAGCTGTTTTTT

CDR3 length: 15
J gene: TRBJ2-5
D gene: .
V gene: TRBV15
clone size: once
CDR3 protein: CATSTTGTLQETQYF
CDR3 DNA: TGTGCCACCAGCACCACCGGGACTTTGCAAGAGACCCAGTACTTC

CDR3 length: 13
J gene: TRBJ2-3
D gene: .
V gene: TRBV27
clone size: .
CDR3 protein: CASSPPGADTQYF
CDR3 DNA: TGTGCCAGCAGTCCCCCCGGGGCAGATACGCAGTATTTT

CDR3 length: 12
J gene: TRBJ2-5
D gene: .
V gene: TRBV10-1
clone size: .
CDR3 protein: CASSDSGETQYF
CDR3 DNA: TGCGCCAGCAGTGATAGCGGAGAGACCCAGTACTTC

CDR3 length: 16
J gene: TRBJ1-4
D gene: TRBD1
V gene: TRBV18
clone size: .
CDR3 protein: CASSPRGGQGREKLFF
CDR3 DNA: TGTGCCAGCTCACCCAGAGGGGGACAGGGTCGGGAAAAACTGTTTTTT

CDR3 length: 13
J gene: TRBJ2-1
D gene: TRBD2
V gene: TRBV20-1
clone size: .
CDR3 protein: CSASPSGYNEQFF
CDR3 DNA: TGCAGTGCTAGTCCTAGCGGATACAATGAGCAGTTCTTC

CDR3 length: 16
J gene: TRBJ2-1
D gene: TRBD1
V gene: TRBV7-8
clone size: .
CDR3 protein: CASSLKSGQGYNEQFF
CDR3 DNA: TGTGCCAGCAGCTTAAAGTCAGGACAGGGGTACAATGAGCAGTTCTTC

CDR3 length: 15
J gene: TRBJ2-3
D gene: TRBD1
V gene: TRBV5-1
clone size: once
CDR3 protein: CASSSQGATTDTQYF
CDR3 DNA: TGCGCCAGCAGCTCACAGGGGGCTACCACAGATACGCAGTATTTT

CDR3 length: 15
J gene: TRBJ1-5
D gene: .
V gene: TRBV28
clone size: few
CDR3 protein: CALGAGPPLGQPQHF
CDR3 DNA: TGTGCCTTGGGGGCAGGGCCTCCCCTGGGTCAGCCCCAGCATTTT

CDR3 length: 15
J gene: TRBJ1-2
D gene: .
V gene: TRBV11-2
clone size: .
CDR3 protein: CASSLDPDSSYGYTF
CDR3 DNA: TGTGCCAGCAGCTTAGACCCTGACAGCTCCTATGGCTACACCTTC

CDR3 length: 16
J gene: TRBJ2-2
D gene: TRBD2
V gene: TRBV7-8
clone size: .
CDR3 protein: CASSRTGGANTGELFF
CDR3 DNA: TGTGCCAGCAGCCGCACCGGGGGGGCGAACACCGGGGAGCTGTTTTTT

CDR3 length: 15
J gene: TRBJ1-1
D gene: .
V gene: TRBV3-1/TRBV3-2
clone size: .
CDR3 protein: CASSQEPSGITEAFF
CDR3 DNA: TGTGCCAGCAGCCAAGAACCCTCGGGGATTACTGAAGCTTTCTTT

CDR3 length: 16
J gene: TRBJ1-1
D gene: TRBD1
V gene: TRBV28
clone size: .
CDR3 protein: CASSLGQGGMNTEAFF
CDR3 DNA: TGTGCCAGCAGTTTAGGACAGGGCGGGATGAACACTGAAGCTTTCTTT

CDR3 length: 15
J gene: TRBJ2-7
D gene: TRBD2
V gene: TRBV6-5
clone size: once
CDR3 protein: CASSYSAGGTYEQYF
CDR3 DNA: TGTGCCAGCAGTTACTCTGCGGGGGGCACCTACGAGCAGTACTTC

CDR3 length: 18
J gene: TRBJ2-3
D gene: TRBD2
V gene: TRBV19
clone size: .
CDR3 protein: CASSITQTSGGAADTQYF
CDR3 DNA: TGTGCCAGTAGTATCACCCAGACTAGCGGGGGGGCGGCAGATACGCAGTATTTT

CDR3 length: 15
J gene: TRBJ2-1
D gene: .
V gene: TRBV19
clone size: .
CDR3 protein: CASSIVFQGGNEQFF
CDR3 DNA: TGTGCCAGTAGTATAGTTTTCCAGGGGGGCAATGAGCAGTTCTTC

CDR3 length: 15
J gene: TRBJ2-1
D gene: .
V gene: TRBV7-9
clone size: .
CDR3 protein: CASSLALGEGDEQFF
CDR3 DNA: TGTGCCAGCAGCTTAGCGTTAGGGGAGGGGGATGAGCAGTTCTTC

CDR3 length: 13
J gene: TRBJ2-1
D gene: .
V gene: TRBV19
clone size: .
CDR3 protein: CASSIGRGDEQFF
CDR3 DNA: TGTGCCAGTAGTATAGGACGCGGGGATGAGCAGTTCTTC

CDR3 length: 16
J gene: TRBJ1-1
D gene: TRBD1
V gene: TRBV27
clone size: few
CDR3 protein: CASSSGTGGVNTEAFF
CDR3 DNA: TGTGCCAGCAGCTCCGGGACAGGGGGGGTGAACACTGAAGCTTTCTTT

CDR3 length: 15
J gene: TRBJ2-7
D gene: TRBD1
V gene: TRBV4-3
clone size: .
CDR3 protein: CASSQLRDSLFEQYF
CDR3 DNA: TGCGCCAGCAGCCAGCTCCGGGACAGTCTTTTTGAGCAGTACTTC

CDR3 length: 13
J gene: TRBJ1-5
D gene: .
V gene: TRBV7-9
clone size: .
CDR3 protein: CASNNLQGQPQHF
CDR3 DNA: TGTGCCAGCAACAATCTTCAGGGTCAGCCCCAGCATTTT

CDR3 length: 15
J gene: TRBJ1-5
D gene: TRBD1
V gene: TRBV6-6
clone size: few
CDR3 protein: CASSYPTGSNQPQHF
CDR3 DNA: TGTGCCAGCAGTTACCCGACAGGGAGCAATCAGCCCCAGCATTTT

CDR3 length: 12
J gene: TRBJ1-1
D gene: .
V gene: TRBV10-1
clone size: .
CDR3 protein: CASSQGNTEAFF
CDR3 DNA: TGCGCCAGCAGCCAGGGAAACACTGAAGCTTTCTTT

CDR3 length: 14
J gene: TRBJ2-1
D gene: TRBD1
V gene: TRBV25-1
clone size: once
CDR3 protein: CASSETRAGGEQFF
CDR3 DNA: TGTGCCAGCAGTGAAACGAGGGCAGGGGGTGAGCAGTTCTTC

CDR3 length: 12
J gene: TRBJ2-5
D gene: TRBD2
V gene: TRBV18
clone size: few
CDR3 protein: CASSPQGLEAYF
CDR3 DNA: TGTGCCAGCTCACCCCAGGGACTAGAGGCCTACTTC

CDR3 length: 12
J gene: TRBJ1-1
D gene: .
V gene: TRBV29-1
clone size: .
CDR3 protein: CSVGTANTEAFF
CDR3 DNA: TGCAGCGTTGGGACAGCGAACACTGAAGCTTTCTTT

CDR3 length: 16
J gene: TRBJ2-1
D gene: TRBD2
V gene: TRBV10-3
clone size: .
CDR3 protein: CAISVGGGVIGNEQFF
CDR3 DNA: TGTGCCATCAGTGTCGGGGGGGGCGTGATTGGGAATGAGCAGTTCTTC

CDR3 length: 14
J gene: TRBJ2-6
D gene: .
V gene: TRBV6-2/TRBV6-3
clone size: .
CDR3 protein: CASSSLSGANVLTF
CDR3 DNA: TGTGCCAGCAGTTCCCTATCTGGGGCCAACGTCCTGACTTTC

CDR3 length: 16
J gene: TRBJ1-6
D gene: TRBD1
V gene: TRBV30
clone size: .
CDR3 protein: CAWSVFTGGVSSPLHF
CDR3 DNA: TGTGCCTGGAGTGTTTTCACAGGGGGTGTTAGTTCACCCCTCCACTTT

CDR3 length: 13
J gene: TRBJ2-2
D gene: .
V gene: TRBV27
clone size: .
CDR3 protein: CASSSRGLRELFF
CDR3 DNA: TGTGCCAGCAGTTCCCGGGGATTGAGGGAGCTGTTTTTT

CDR3 length: 15
J gene: TRBJ1-6
D gene: TRBD1
V gene: TRBV30
clone size: few
CDR3 protein: CAWSAAGGPGSPLHF
CDR3 DNA: TGTGCCTGGAGTGCCGCAGGGGGACCTGGCTCACCCCTCCACTTT

CDR3 length: 16
J gene: TRBJ2-5
D gene: TRBD2
V gene: TRBV7-9
clone size: .
CDR3 protein: CASSWLGLALRETQYF
CDR3 DNA: TGTGCCAGCAGCTGGCTAGGACTAGCGCTGCGAGAGACCCAGTACTTC

CDR3 length: 16
J gene: TRBJ1-6
D gene: TRBD1
V gene: TRBV4-3
clone size: .
CDR3 protein: CASSQAGGKDNSPLHF
CDR3 DNA: TGCGCCAGCAGCCAAGCAGGGGGCAAAGATAATTCACCCCTCCACTTT

CDR3 length: 13
J gene: TRBJ2-1
D gene: TRBD1
V gene: TRBV11-3
clone size: .
CDR3 protein: CASSPGTDNEQFF
CDR3 DNA: TGTGCCAGCAGCCCCGGGACAGACAATGAGCAGTTCTTC

CDR3 length: 15
J gene: TRBJ1-2
D gene: TRBD1
V gene: TRBV28
clone size: once
CDR3 protein: CASSLRTGGNGGYTF
CDR3 DNA: TGTGCCAGCAGTTTAAGAACAGGGGGCAATGGTGGCTACACCTTC

CDR3 length: 15
J gene: TRBJ1-4
D gene: .
V gene: TRBV19
clone size: .
CDR3 protein: CASSTAELPNEKLFF
CDR3 DNA: TGTGCCAGTAGTACGGCGGAACTCCCCAATGAAAAACTGTTTTTT

CDR3 length: 15
J gene: TRBJ2-7
D gene: .
V gene: TRBV3-1/TRBV3-2
clone size: .
CDR3 protein: CASSQDLLAPSEQYF
CDR3 DNA: TGTGCCAGCAGCCAAGACCTACTAGCCCCAAGCGAGCAGTACTTC

CDR3 length: 15
J gene: TRBJ2-5
D gene: TRBD2
V gene: TRBV28
clone size: .
CDR3 protein: CASKKLAGTRETQYF
CDR3 DNA: TGTGCCAGCAAAAAACTAGCGGGGACGAGGGAGACCCAGTACTTC

CDR3 length: 14
J gene: TRBJ2-7
D gene: .
V gene: TRBV7-9
clone size: once
CDR3 protein: CASSLDSFSYEQYF
CDR3 DNA: TGTGCCAGCAGCTTGGACAGCTTCTCCTACGAGCAGTACTTC

CDR3 length: 15
J gene: TRBJ2-1
D gene: TRBD1
V gene: TRBV5-1
clone size: .
CDR3 protein: CASSNRDRGHNEQFF
CDR3 DNA: TGCGCCAGCAGCAACCGGGACAGGGGGCACAATGAGCAGTTCTTC

CDR3 length: 13
J gene: TRBJ1-5
D gene: TRBD1
V gene: TRBV2
clone size: .
CDR3 protein: CASSGTGDQPQHF
CDR3 DNA: TGTGCCAGCTCCGGGACAGGGGACCAGCCCCAGCATTTT

CDR3 length: 16
J gene: TRBJ1-2
D gene: TRBD1
V gene: TRBV6-6
clone size: .
CDR3 protein: CASSLKTGQPYYGYTF
CDR3 DNA: TGTGCCAGCAGTTTAAAAACGGGACAGCCTTACTATGGCTACACCTTC

CDR3 length: 16
J gene: TRBJ1-2
D gene: .
V gene: TRBV4-3
clone size: once
CDR3 protein: CASSQDGPRDDYGYTF
CDR3 DNA: TGCGCCAGCAGCCAAGATGGGCCCAGGGATGACTATGGCTACACCTTC

CDR3 length: 15
J gene: TRBJ2-1
D gene: TRBD2
V gene: TRBV4-1
clone size: .
CDR3 protein: CASSLSGLAFNEQFF
CDR3 DNA: TGCGCCAGCAGCCTCTCGGGACTAGCGTTCAATGAGCAGTTCTTC

CDR3 length: 15
J gene: TRBJ2-2
D gene: TRBD1
V gene: TRBV10-3
clone size: .
CDR3 protein: CATAGTGGLIGELFF
CDR3 DNA: TGTGCCACCGCGGGGACAGGGGGACTGATCGGGGAGCTGTTTTTT